This note documents a single T cell receptor (beta chain) sequence. What it binds is unknown. A much more abundant neighbour one base away suggests this may be a read error. The record originates from a study of blood T cells in healthy people across ages. Each individual donor underwent a draw of about 9.1 milliliters of peripheral blood. CDR1 SQVTM and CDR2 ANQGSEA come from the germline V gene. The CDR3 is 14 amino acids. The V end was cut by 3 bases, the J end by 7 bases, with 16 bases between. With a J-beta primer mix and a sample-barcoded 5' primer, a second PCR ran about 7 to 12 cycles. A template-switch adaptor that had 12 random nucleotides put a tag on each cDNA molecule. TCRdb called the 5' RACE reads again in MiXCR, with one record for every CDR3 protein. The sample has roughly 1.7 million distinct CDR3 sequences, 30% to 40% seen once. Whole-study findings and limits: Not knowing donor CMV status may have confounded expanded clonotype changes. As age increased, TCR beta diversity per million T cells fell in a roughly linear fashion.

The origin of this receptor is a woman between 25 and 40 years old in good health. The chain joins TRBV29-1 to TRBJ2-1; the D gene is possibly TRBD1 (5 bases). The sample was blood. CDR3 in amino acids: CSVEGPVGANEQFF. In DNA, the CDR3 is TGCAGCGTTGAGGGGCCGGTCGGAGCTAATGAGCAGTTCTTC.